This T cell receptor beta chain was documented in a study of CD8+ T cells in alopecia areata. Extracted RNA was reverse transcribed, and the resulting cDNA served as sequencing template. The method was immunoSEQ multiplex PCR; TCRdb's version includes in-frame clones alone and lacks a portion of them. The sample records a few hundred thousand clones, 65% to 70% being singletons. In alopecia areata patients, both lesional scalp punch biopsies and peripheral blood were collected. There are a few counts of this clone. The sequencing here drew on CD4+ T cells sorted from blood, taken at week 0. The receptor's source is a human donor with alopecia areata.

The CDR3 protein is CSVRDIFPNTEAFF. CDR3 nucleotide sequence: TGCAGCGTTCGGGACATATTCCCGAACACTGAAGCTTTCTTT. The chain recombines TRBV29-1 with TRBJ1-1, with D possibly matching TRBD1 (6 bases). Germline V gene lookup returns CDR1 SQVTM and CDR2 ANQGSEA. The CDR3 totals 14 residues. Trimming took off 5 bases at V and 1 base at J, with 14 bases between the two ends.